These T cell receptor beta chains were read from a single sample in a study of blood T cell repertoires in COVID-19. Assay: immunoSEQ multiplex PCR; the TCRdb copy retains only in-frame clones and omits some. There are about 210,000 clones in the sample; about 78% occur only once, and approximately 7.2% lies in the top ten. The sample consisted of peripheral blood. These receptors were taken from a woman aged 70 to 79 with acute or convalescent COVID-19. CDR3s include the opening cysteine and the closing phenylalanine or tryptophan.

j_call | v_call | cdr3_aa
TRBJ1-2 | TRBV9 | CASRSGENYGYTF
TRBJ1-4 | TRBV11-2 | CASGTLTGPNEKLFF
TRBJ1-3 | TRBV7-2 | CASSPAGGSPGNTIYF
TRBJ1-4 | TRBV12-3/TRBV12-4 | CASSQNEKLFF
TRBJ2-7 | TRBV7-6 | CASSSGQGGPYEQYF
TRBJ2-2 | TRBV6-5 | CASSPPEHGFGELFF
TRBJ2-5 | TRBV19 | CASSIVGEGSRAQYF
TRBJ2-5 | TRBV5-6 | CASSLDTGGYQETQYF
TRBJ2-7 | TRBV11-2 | CASSRGTYEQYF
TRBJ2-6 | TRBV7-9 | CASSLRVSGANVLTF
TRBJ2-2 | TRBV9 | CASSVEAGNGANTGELFF
TRBJ2-5 | TRBV7-8 | CASLTSGVGETQYF
TRBJ2-1 | TRBV9 | CASSVLQGAEGEQFF
TRBJ2-5 | TRBV2 | CASSETGETQYF
TRBJ2-2 | TRBV25-1 | CASNPRGGLSTGELFF
TRBJ2-3 | TRBV10-3 | CAGAGKPFDTQYF
TRBJ1-4 | TRBV12-3/TRBV12-4 | CASSLLGGEKLFF
TRBJ1-4 | TRBV10-3 | CAISAQLNEKLFF
TRBJ2-3 | TRBV6-4 | CASSGVGTEGKDTQYF
TRBJ2-4 | TRBV5-6 | CASSLGQGWATKNIQYF
TRBJ1-5 | TRBV7-9 | CASSLTAGDQPQHF
TRBJ1-2 | TRBV5-6 | CASSSGLQSNYGYTF
TRBJ1-1 | TRBV6-1 | CASSEAMISGRMYTEAFF
TRBJ1-4 | TRBV7-6 | CASSLDVWAEKLFF
TRBJ2-3 | TRBV12-2 | CASRLPSGGAPDTQYF
TRBJ1-5 | TRBV6-6 | CASSSGEPQHF
TRBJ1-2 | TRBV6-5 | CASSYIQGSYGYIF
TRBJ2-3 | TRBV29-1 | CSGGQGSDTQYF
TRBJ1-4 | TRBV6-1 | CASSEDSRQLEKLFF
TRBJ1-6 | TRBV3-1/TRBV3-2 | CASSHRDRINSPLHF
TRBJ2-5 | TRBV24-1 | CATSVAGAAPQETQYF
TRBJ2-5 | TRBV14 | CASSPGTSGSQETQYF
TRBJ1-5 | TRBV3-1/TRBV3-2 | CASSQSGSNQPQHF